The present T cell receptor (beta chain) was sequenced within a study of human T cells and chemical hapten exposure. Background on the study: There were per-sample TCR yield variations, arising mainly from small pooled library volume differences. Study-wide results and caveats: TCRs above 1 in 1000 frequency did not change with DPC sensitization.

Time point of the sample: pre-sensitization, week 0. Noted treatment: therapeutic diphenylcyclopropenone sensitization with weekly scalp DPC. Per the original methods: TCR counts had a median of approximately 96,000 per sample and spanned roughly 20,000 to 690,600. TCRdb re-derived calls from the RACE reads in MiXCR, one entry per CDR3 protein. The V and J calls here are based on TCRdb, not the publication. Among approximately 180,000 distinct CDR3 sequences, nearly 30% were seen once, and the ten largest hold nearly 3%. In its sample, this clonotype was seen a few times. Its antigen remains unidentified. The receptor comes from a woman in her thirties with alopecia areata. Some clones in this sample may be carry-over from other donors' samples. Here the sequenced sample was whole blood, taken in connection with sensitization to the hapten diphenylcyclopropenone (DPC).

CDR3 in amino acids: CASSLLIAGGPYEQYF. The CDR3 nucleotides read TGCGCCAGCAGCTTGCTGATAGCGGGGGGACCCTACGAGCAGTACTTC. The gene calls are TRBV5-1 and TRBJ2-7; 10 positions match TRBD2. Trimming at V came to 1 base and at J to 2 bases, leaving 6 bases not matched to a gene. From germline, CDR1 is SGHRS and CDR2 YFSETQ. This CDR3 is built from 16 residues.